Listed below are T cell receptor beta chains from one sample, sequenced in a study of T cell changes during pregnancy in multiple sclerosis. Using immunoSEQ multiplex PCR, the repertoire was profiled, and TCRdb retains in-frame clones only, with some absent. Here the sample spans approximately 53,000 clones, more than 80% being singletons. Sequences were derived from CD4+ T cells from peripheral blood mononuclear cells, sampled before pregnancy. The receptors stem from a female donor with multiple sclerosis, enrolled in a pregnancy study. Each CDR3 is given with its conserved first and last residue. A D gene is named only where the DNA matches it firmly. Only some rows state a clone size, as once, few, many or a class for expanded clones.

V	D	length	J	size	DNA	CDR3
TRBV10-2	.	16	TRBJ2-2	.	TGCGCCAGCAGTGAGTTGGTAGCGGCAAACACCGGGGAGCTGTTTTTT	CASSELVAANTGELFF
TRBV4-2	.	10	TRBJ1-1	few	TGTGCCAGCAGCCAGGGGGGAACTTTCTTT	CASSQGGTFF
TRBV10-3	TRBD2	14	TRBJ2-3	.	TGTGCCATCAGGGGACTAGCGGGAGCAGATACGCAGTATTTT	CAIRGLAGADTQYF
TRBV6-1	.	15	TRBJ2-3	.	TGTGCCAGCAGTGTAAGAAAAGGGGCGGTAGATACGCAGTATTTT	CASSVRKGAVDTQYF
TRBV7-9	TRBD2	15	TRBJ2-7	.	TGTGCCAGCAGCCCTAGACTAGCGGAGGCCTACGAGCAGTACTTC	CASSPRLAEAYEQYF
TRBV6-6	TRBD2	12	TRBJ2-5	.	TGTGCCAGCAATCCTAGCGGTGGGTCTCAGTACTTC	CASNPSGGSQYF
TRBV7-2	TRBD2	17	TRBJ2-3	.	TGTGCCAGCAGCTTAGGGAGCGGGAGGGCCGGAAAAGATACGCAGTATTTT	CASSLGSGRAGKDTQYF
TRBV2	TRBD2	18	TRBJ2-7	.	TGTGCCAGCAGTGAATGGGGGCTAGCGGGCTCAACTTCCTACGAGCAGTACTTC	CASSEWGLAGSTSYEQYF
TRBV10-3	.	15	TRBJ2-5	.	TGTGCCATCAGTGAGTCGAGTTCTTCGCAAGAGACCCAGTACTTC	CAISESSSSQETQYF
TRBV6-6	TRBD1	15	TRBJ2-1	.	TGTGCCAGCAGTTACCCGACCGACAGGGCGAGTGAGCAGTTCTTC	CASSYPTDRASEQFF
TRBV6-6	.	14	TRBJ1-1	.	TGTGCCAGCACCAAACAGGGTGGGGACACTGAAGCTTTCTTT	CASTKQGGDTEAFF
TRBV19	TRBD1	17	TRBJ1-5	once	TGTGCCAGTCTAATGGCGACAGGGTCGCATAGCAATCAGCCCCAGCATTTT	CASLMATGSHSNQPQHF
TRBV6-5	TRBD2	16	TRBJ2-1	once	TGTGCCAGCAGTTGGTCGTCGGGCGGGAGTAGCAATGAGCAGTTCTTC	CASSWSSGGSSNEQFF
TRBV9	TRBD2	19	TRBJ2-3	.	TGTGCCAGCAGCACCTCCTTTAGCACTAGCGGGAGAGCGACAGATACGCAGTATTTT	CASSTSFSTSGRATDTQYF
TRBV19	TRBD1	15	TRBJ2-7	.	TGTGCCAGTAGTATCCCCGGCGGACAGGCCTACGAGCAGTACTTC	CASSIPGGQAYEQYF
TRBV6-5	.	14	TRBJ2-7	.	TGTGCCAGCAGTTATCCCCTCTCTCCTTACGAGCAGTACTTC	CASSYPLSPYEQYF
TRBV27	.	16	TRBJ2-7	.	TGTGCCAGCAGTTCCCTCGGGACTCCTAGCTCCTACGAGCAGTACTTC	CASSSLGTPSSYEQYF